Reported below is one T cell receptor beta chain. For repertoire sequencing, the TCR beta CDR3 regions were amplified from RNA transcripts. First-round RT-PCR used HTBI primers; second-round multiplex PCR followed. TCRdb re-called the multiplex PCR reads with MiXCR, one entry per CDR3 protein. The sample carries roughly 350,000 distinct CDR3 sequences, roughly 15% recorded once. The data stem from a study of Graves' ophthalmopathy and Graves' hyperthyroidism. Trimming removed 6 bases from V and 3 bases from J; junction bases left unmatched: 6. The CDR3 spans 16 residues. V usage is TRBV12-3 or TRBV12-4 and J usage is TRBJ2-5; 14 bases are a match to TRBD2. This TCR came from an adult woman with stable Graves' hyperthyroidism. Sequenced material: peripheral blood. The CDR3 DNA reads TGTGCCAGCAGCCACGAGACTAGCGGGGGGGAAGAGACCCAGTACTTC. This encodes CASSHETSGGEETQYF.